The sequence of this T cell receptor beta chain was determined in a study of shared clonotypes between healthy human individuals. Study results and limitations: Sampling was confined to blood; repertoires within tissues likely differ.

The team ran DNA from unsorted PBMCs on ten immunoSEQ deep assay plates for sequencing. Profiled with immunoSEQ multiplex PCR; TCRdb holds only in-frame clones, not every one. The top ten clones hold approximately 12% of a sample with roughly 510,000 clones, nearly 80% of them seen once. In germline, CDR1 is KGHSH, CDR2 LQKENI. The CDR3 runs to 18 residues. Trimming cost V 5 bases and J 0 bases; bases outside gene matches: 13. As for this clone: The antigen remains undetermined.

Sample: PBMCs. The chain recombines TRBV18 with TRBJ1-3, with 7 bases lining up with TRBD1. The source of this sequence is a woman aged 40 to 49 in good health. Some clones in this sample may be carry-over from other donors' samples. CDR3: CASSDTFGGQSSGNTIYF. The DNA of the CDR3 is TGTGCCAGCTCAGACACCTTTGGGGGACAGAGCTCTGGAAACACCATATATTTT. The whole variable domain, filled in from reference TRBV18 and TRBJ1-3, reads NAGVMQNPRHLVRRRGQEARLRCSPMKGHSHVYWYRQLPEEGLKFMVYLQKENIIDESGMPKERFSAEFPKEGPSILRIQQVVRGDSAAYFCASSDTFGGQSSGNTIYFGEGSWLTVV.